These 25 T cell receptor beta chains were all obtained from the same sample, sequenced in a study of T cells in Graves' hyperthyroidism and ophthalmopathy. Amplified regions were TCR beta CDR3 sequences from RNA transcripts. The TCR CDR3 first-round RT-PCR relied on the HTBI primer set. TCRdb re-derived calls from the multiplex PCR reads in MiXCR, one entry per CDR3 protein. The repertoire holds fewer than 200,000 distinct CDR3 sequences, with 9.4% as singletons. Sequenced: blood. The receptor set was obtained from a woman aged 18-29 years with Graves' hyperthyroidism that later progressed to Graves' ophthalmopathy.

This clonotype was counted only a few times. The chain carries TRBV19 and TRBJ1-2; 8 nucleotides line up with TRBD1. V shed 0 bases, J shed 13 bases, and the junction held 7 bases outside the gene matches. Germline V lookup: CDR1 LNHDA, CDR2 SQIVND (reference sequence). The CDR3 runs 13 residues. The CDR3 DNA reads TGTGCCAGTAGTATAGATCAGGGGGCCGCAGGCACCTTC. Residues: CASSIDQGAAGTF.

This sequence joins TRBV11-2 and TRBJ1-3; TRBD1 aligns across 8 bases. CDR1 and CDR2 from the germline V gene are SGHAT and FQNNGV. CDR3 length: 20 residues. The V and J ends lost 1 base and 0 bases, in that order; junction bases with no gene match: 14. CDR3 loop: CASSLGIRTGTPLSGNTIYF. The CDR3 nucleotides are TGTGCCAGCAGCTTAGGTATTAGGACAGGGACCCCGCTCTCTGGAAACACCATATATTTT. Variable domain in full (rest from reference TRBV11-2 and TRBJ1-3): EAGVAQSPRYKIIEKRQSVAFWCNPISGHATLYWYQQILGQGPKLLIQFQNNGVVDDSQLPKDRFSAERLKGVDSTLKIQPAKLEDSAVYLCASSLGIRTGTPLSGNTIYFGEGSWLTVV.

This clonotype was counted at least ten times. This chain connects TRBV5-4 to TRBJ2-7; a possible D gene is TRBD1 (5 bases). Trimming pared 4 bases from V and 3 bases from J, leaving 11 bases between. Germline CDR1 is SGHNT and CDR2 is YYREEE (reference sequence). The CDR3 covers 13 residues. The CDR3 loop reads CASSLGQSYEQYF. CDR3 DNA sequence: TGTGCCAGCAGCCTAGGACAAAGCTACGAGCAGTACTTC.

In this sample, this clonotype turned up many times. J is TRBJ1-2 and V is TRBV12-3 or TRBV12-4, with 7 bases lining up with TRBD1. The CDR3 is 13 residues long. The J segment lost 6 bases and the V segment lost 5 bases, leaving 6 bases of the junction unmatched. The CDR3 sequence is CASSHGTDDGYTF. The CDR3 DNA follows: TGTGCCAGCAGTCACGGGACAGACGATGGCTACACCTTC.

The table lists this clonotype with many counts. The genes are TRBV5-6 and TRBJ1-1; 8 bases are shared with TRBD1. The V gene's germline CDR1 is SGHDT and CDR2 YYEEEE. There are 15 residues in the CDR3. J lost 5 bases, V lost 3 bases, and 9 bases had no gene match. The DNA for the CDR3 is TGTGCCAGCAGCTCGCGACAGGGGAGGAAAACTGAAGCTTTCTTT. It codes for CASSSRQGRKTEAFF.

This clonotype was observed many times. A much larger clonotype is one base distant, so this may be a read error. The chain joins TRBV7-2 to TRBJ2-7; 11 bases align to TRBD1. Germline CDR1 reads SGHTA; CDR2 reads FQGNSA. After removal of 6 bases from V and 3 bases from J, the junction contained 4 bases not matched to a gene. The CDR3 extends over 14 amino acids. The CDR3 DNA reads as TGTGCCAGCAGTCACGGGACAGGGGGCTACGAGCAGTACTTC. Protein: CASSHGTGGYEQYF.

Notes on this clonotype: A much larger clonotype is one base distant, so this may be a read error. The rearrangement joins TRBV19 to TRBJ2-7; TRBD2 agrees at 11 bases. The CDR3 is 14 residues long. Germline assignment: CDR1 LNHDA and CDR2 SQIVND (reference sequence). The CDR3 nucleotides read TGTGCCAGTAGCAACCCTAGCGGGAGGTACGAGCGGTACTTC. It codes for CASSNPSGRYERYF.

The table lists this clonotype with a few counts. This chain uses TRBV27 with TRBJ1-1, with 9 bases that match TRBD1. V shed 7 bases, J shed 14 bases, and the junction held 8 bases outside the gene matches. The V gene's germline CDR1 is MNHEY and CDR2 SMNVEV (reference sequence). The CDR3 is 11 residues long. The CDR3 region is CASTSGQGLFF. In DNA, the CDR3 is TGTGCCAGCACCTCCGGACAGGGGCTATTCTTT.

This clonotype was seen ten or more times. This chain uses TRBV6-2 or TRBV6-3 with TRBJ2-2; 14 nucleotides match TRBD2. J was trimmed by 1 base and V by 7 bases; bases with no gene match: 17. Per the germline V gene, CDR1 is MNHEY and CDR2 is SVGEGT. The CDR3 is made up of 21 amino acids. The CDR3, as DNA: TGTGCCAGCACCTCCGACTTGGGACTAGCGGGGGAGTGGGGGAACACCGGGGAGCTGTTTTTT. This encodes CASTSDLGLAGEWGNTGELFF.

At least ten counts were recorded for this clonotype. J is TRBJ2-1 and V is TRBV5-1; D not resolved. CDR1 SGHRS and CDR2 YFSETQ come from the germline V gene. The CDR3 loop spans 14 amino acids. The V end lost 4 bases, the J end lost 7 bases, and 15 bases lay between the germline ends. For the CDR3, the DNA is TGCGCCAGCAGCGAAGTAGCTAGTCTGAATGAGCAGTTCTTC. Its translation is CASSEVASLNEQFF.

This clonotype was counted many times. J is TRBJ2-3 and V is TRBV29-1; 7 bases map to TRBD2. The CDR3 length is 15 residues. Germline CDR1 SQVTM, CDR2 ANQGSEA. The junction had 8 bases not matched to a gene; V was cut back by 5 bases and J by 0 bases. The CDR3 nucleotides are TGCAGCGTTCTTTCGGCTAGCGGTAGCACAGATACGCAGTATTTT. This encodes CSVLSASGSTDTQYF.

This chain uses TRBV2 with TRBJ1-5; TRBD1 might be the D (6 bases). CDR1 SNHLY and CDR2 FYNNEI come from the germline V gene. The germline V and J ends were trimmed by 8 bases and 4 bases, with 18 bases remaining between them. The CDR3 is made up of 15 amino acids. CDR3 in DNA: TGTGCCAGCGTCGGGGGGCCAACAGGGAATCAGCCCCAGCATTTT. Translating gives CASVGGPTGNQPQHF.

In this sample, this clonotype turned up many times. This rearrangement joins TRBV11-2 to TRBJ1-2; 11 positions match TRBD1. The ends lost 5 bases at V and 8 bases at J; junction bases unmatched: 7. There are 14 residues in the CDR3. CDR1 is SGHAT, CDR2 FQNNGV, per germline. CDR3 DNA sequence: TGTGCCAGCAGCGAACCGGGACAGGGGGGAGGCTACACCTTC. This sequence encodes CASSEPGQGGGYTF.

This clonotype was seen ten or more times. This sequence joins TRBV20-1 and TRBJ1-1; the match to TRBD1 covers 8 bases. The CDR3 is 14 amino acids. Germline V gene lookup returns CDR1 DFQATT and CDR2 SNEGSKA (reference sequence). J gave up 3 bases and V 0 bases, and 3 bases lay outside the gene matches. The CDR3, as DNA: TGCAGTGCTAGAGAGACAGGGGTGGACACTGAAGCTTTCTTT. Protein product: CSARETGVDTEAFF.

The V gene is TRBV19, the J gene TRBJ1-5; D gene uncertain. The length of the CDR3 is 16 residues. V was cut by 7 bases and J by 11 bases, with 27 bases left in between. Germline V gene sequence: CDR1 LNHDA, CDR2 SQIVND (reference sequence). In DNA, the CDR3 is TGTGCCAGTAACGGGAGGCTAGAGGGAGGAAGCTCTTCCCAGCATTTT. Encoded protein: CASNGRLEGGSSSQHF.

The table lists this clonotype with a few counts. The J gene is TRBJ1-6, the V gene TRBV5-1; TRBD1 might be the D (5 bases). Trimming removed 4 bases from V and 6 bases from J, with 17 bases in between. CDR1 SGHRS and CDR2 YFSETQ come from the germline V gene. This CDR3 region has 16 residues. The CDR3 DNA follows: TGCGCCAGCAGCAGAGGGAGCCAGGGCGCTAATTCACCCCTCCACTTT. This encodes CASSRGSQGANSPLHF. Based on the CDR3 plus reference TRBV5-1 and TRBJ1-6, the full variable domain is KAGVTQTPRYLIKTRGQQVTLSCSPISGHRSVSWYQQTPGQGLQFLFEYFSETQRNKGNFPGRFSGRQFSNSRSEMNVSTLELGDSALYLCASSRGSQGANSPLHFGNGTRLTVT.

This clonotype was counted many times. The V and J genes are TRBV11-2 and TRBJ2-2, with 8 bases lining up with TRBD2. Losses at the gene ends were 5 bases for V and 5 bases for J; bases not matched to a gene: 7. This CDR3 spans 15 amino acids. Germline assignment: CDR1 SGHAT and CDR2 FQNNGV. CDR3 sequence: CASSQATSGTGELFF. The CDR3 region has the DNA TGTGCCAGCAGCCAGGCTACTAGCGGAACCGGGGAGCTGTTTTTT.

Ten or more counts support this clonotype. The rearrangement uses TRBV7-8 and TRBJ1-1; TRBD1 matches at 8 bases. The CDR3 runs to 16 residues. The germline V gene has CDR1 SGHVS and CDR2 FQNEAQ. V trimming: 4 bases; J trimming: 3 bases; junction bases outside the gene matches: 10. CDR3 sequence: CASSSSRTGGDTEAFF. In nucleotides, the CDR3 is TGTGCCAGCAGCTCGAGCAGAACAGGGGGGGACACTGAAGCTTTCTTT.

This clonotype was counted ten times or more. This chain uses TRBV6-1 with TRBJ1-1; D not certain. Germline CDR1 MNHNS, CDR2 SASEGT. The CDR3 loop spans 15 amino acids. V was shortened by 7 bases and J by 1 base, with 16 bases between the two germline ends. CDR3 amino acids: CASIPLPKGNTEAFF. The CDR3, as DNA: TGTGCCAGCATCCCACTTCCCAAGGGGAACACTGAAGCTTTCTTT.

This clonotype came up many times. This rearrangement joins TRBV28 to TRBJ2-1; 7 bases map to TRBD1. CDR1 is MDHEN, CDR2 SYDVKM, per germline. The CDR3 covers 15 residues. Unmatched junction bases numbered 7, after V lost 5 bases and J lost 3 bases. The CDR3 bases are TGTGCCAGCAGTCCCACAGGGGCCGGCTACAATGAGCAGTTCTTC. Translating gives CASSPTGAGYNEQFF.

This clonotype was detected many times. This sequence joins TRBV6-1 and TRBJ2-6, with 7 bases that match TRBD1. The junction had 15 bases not matched to a gene; V was cut back by 10 bases and J by 6 bases. From germline, CDR1 is MNHNS and CDR2 SASEGT. The CDR3 extends over 16 amino acids. CDR3 sequence (DNA): TGTGCCACAGGCCCTAAGCGAGGGGGCCAGGCCAACGTCCTGACTTTC. Translation: CATGPKRGGQANVLTF.

The chain joins TRBV7-9 to TRBJ2-5; 7 positions agree with TRBD2. There are 12 residues in the CDR3. In germline, CDR1 is SEHNR, CDR2 FQNEAQ (reference sequence). The junction had 1 base not matched to a gene; V was cut back by 0 bases and J by 9 bases. The CDR3, as DNA: TGTGCCAGCAGCTTAGCCCGGGAGGCCCAGTACTTC. Translating gives CASSLAREAQYF.

In its sample, this clonotype was seen many times. The rearrangement links TRBV7-8 to TRBJ1-1; 9 bases map to TRBD1. In germline, CDR1 is SGHVS, CDR2 FQNEAQ. CDR3 length: 16 amino acids. V lost 9 bases and J lost 1; bases outside the gene matches: 12. CDR3 coding DNA: TGTGCCAGTTGCTTCGGACAGGGGATGGGGAACACTGAAGCTTTCTTT. This translates into CASCFGQGMGNTEAFF.

This chain uses TRBV5-1 with TRBJ1-4; no firm D call. This CDR3 contains 14 residues. V lost 0 bases to trimming and J lost 5 bases, with 8 bases between them. Germline V lookup: CDR1 SGHRS, CDR2 YFSETQ. DNA for the CDR3: TGCGCCAGCAGCTTGGGGCAGGAAAATGAAAAACTGTTTTTT. This translates into CASSLGQENEKLFF.

At least ten counts were recorded for this clonotype. V and J are TRBV7-8 and TRBJ2-1; D is ambiguous. CDR1 and CDR2 (germline): SGHVS, FQNEAQ. The CDR3 extends over 12 amino acids. With 0 bases removed from V and 5 bases from J, the gap between germline ends came to 2 bases. The DNA of the CDR3 is TGTGCCAGCAGCTTAGCTGACAATGAGCAGTTCTTC. This codes for CASSLADNEQFF.